This is a list of T cell receptor beta chains from one sample in a study of blood T cell repertoires in COVID-19. The repertoire was sequenced with immunoSEQ multiplex PCR; TCRdb's copy has only in-frame clones and lacks some. The sample carries about 120,000 clones, 80% to 90% recorded once. Sequencing input: peripheral blood. The receptors come from a man between 65 and 85 years old with active or convalescent COVID-19. The conserved cysteine and the conserved F or W are not part of the CDR3 here.

v_gene,CDR3aa
TRBV6-4,ASGTGGGKDTQY
TRBV28,ASSTGTSYEQY
TRBV15,ATSREWGLAEYNEQF
TRBV2,ASSEAGPGGLYGYT
TRBV7-9,ASSYGTGDEKLF
TRBV29-1,SVGQLNQPQH
TRBV15,ATSRDTGSSYNEQF
TRBV12-3/TRBV12-4,ASRPAGVTEAF
TRBV14,ASSHHPLADTQY
TRBV5-4,ASRGAVDSYNEQF
TRBV28,ASSGSDGTDTQY
TRBV5-1,ASSWNPLRESSGNTIY
TRBV4-2,ASSHGGTDNEQF
TRBV6-5,ASSYSGGLNGYT
TRBV7-2,ASSSYLPGEFHRIQY
TRBV7-3,ASSLTGRAIDNEQF
TRBV5-1,ASSPGTSSNEQF
TRBV4-1,ASSQDFRYGYT
TRBV19,ASSNRGGETQY
TRBV2,ASTQGGATNEKLF
TRBV19,ASSFRQLLYGYT
TRBV6-7,ASSAGTGNSNQPQH
TRBV4-2,ASSQDPRGSSYNEQF
TRBV6-5,ASSLRGGNQPQH
TRBV7-8,ASSSRGAGNTIY
TRBV7-6,ASSPRGYEQY